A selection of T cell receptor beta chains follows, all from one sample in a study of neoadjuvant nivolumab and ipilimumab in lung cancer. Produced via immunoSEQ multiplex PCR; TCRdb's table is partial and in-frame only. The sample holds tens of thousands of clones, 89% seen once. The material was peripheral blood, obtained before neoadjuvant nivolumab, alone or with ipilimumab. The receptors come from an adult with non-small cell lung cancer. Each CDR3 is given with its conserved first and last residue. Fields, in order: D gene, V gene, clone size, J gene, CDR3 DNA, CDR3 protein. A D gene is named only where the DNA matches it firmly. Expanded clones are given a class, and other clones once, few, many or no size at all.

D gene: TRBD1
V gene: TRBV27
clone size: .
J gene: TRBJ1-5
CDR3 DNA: TGTGCCAGCAGTACCCGACAGGGGAGATTCGATCAGCCCCAGCATTTT
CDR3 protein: CASSTRQGRFDQPQHF

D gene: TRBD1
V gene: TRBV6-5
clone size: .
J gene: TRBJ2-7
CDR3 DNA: TGTGCCAGCAGTTTGGGACAGAAAAACGAGCAGTACTTC
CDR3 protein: CASSLGQKNEQYF

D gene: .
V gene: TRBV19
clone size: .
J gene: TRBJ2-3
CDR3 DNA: TGTGCCAGTAGTTTTGGACAGTTACAGGATACGCAGTATTTT
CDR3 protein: CASSFGQLQDTQYF

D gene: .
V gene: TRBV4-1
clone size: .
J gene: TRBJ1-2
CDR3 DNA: TGCGCCAGCAGCCAGAGAGAAGGGACTGATATTCCGTATGGCTACACCTTC
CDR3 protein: CASSQREGTDIPYGYTF

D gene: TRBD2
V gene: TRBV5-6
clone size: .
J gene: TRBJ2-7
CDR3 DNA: TGTGCCAGCAGCCAAACTAGCGCCTCCTACGAGCAGTACTTC
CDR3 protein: CASSQTSASYEQYF

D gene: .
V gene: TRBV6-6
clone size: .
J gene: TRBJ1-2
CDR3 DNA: TGTGCCAGCAGTTACTCGCCTCAGGGCTATGGCTACACCTTC
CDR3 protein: CASSYSPQGYGYTF

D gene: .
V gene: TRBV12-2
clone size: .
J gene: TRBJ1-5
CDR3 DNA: TGTGCAAGTCGCTTATGGGCCCCCTACAATCAGCCCCAGCATTTT
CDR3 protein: CASRLWAPYNQPQHF

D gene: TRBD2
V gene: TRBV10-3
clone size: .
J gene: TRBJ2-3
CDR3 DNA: TGTGCCATCAGTGAGCCCAACCGACTAGCGGCTAGCACAGATACGCAGTATTTT
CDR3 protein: CAISEPNRLAASTDTQYF

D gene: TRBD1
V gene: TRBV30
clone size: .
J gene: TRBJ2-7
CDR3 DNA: TGTGCCTGGAGCGAACAGACAGGGGGCGAGCAGTACTTC
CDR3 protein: CAWSEQTGGEQYF

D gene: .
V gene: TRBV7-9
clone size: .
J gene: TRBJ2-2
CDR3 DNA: TGTGCCAGCAGCGTCGGAAGGCTCCGTTGGGGGAACACCGGGGAGCTGTTTTTT
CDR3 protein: CASSVGRLRWGNTGELFF

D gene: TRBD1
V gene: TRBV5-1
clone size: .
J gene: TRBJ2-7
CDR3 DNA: TGCGCCAGCAGCTACGACAGGGTCGACGAGCAGTACTTC
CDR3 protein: CASSYDRVDEQYF

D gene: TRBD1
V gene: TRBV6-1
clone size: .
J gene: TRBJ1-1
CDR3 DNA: TGTGCCAGCAGTGAAGGAGCGGAGGGGGCTTGGGATGAAGCTTTCTTT
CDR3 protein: CASSEGAEGAWDEAFF

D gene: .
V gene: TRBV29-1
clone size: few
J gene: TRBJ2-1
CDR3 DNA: TGCAGCGTTCGGTATGCGAGCTCCTACAATGAGCAGTTCTTC
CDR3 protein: CSVRYASSYNEQFF

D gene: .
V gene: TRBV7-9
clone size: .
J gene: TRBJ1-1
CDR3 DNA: TGTGCCAGCACCACGAGGGTCCAGAACACTGAAGCTTTCTTT
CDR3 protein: CASTTRVQNTEAFF

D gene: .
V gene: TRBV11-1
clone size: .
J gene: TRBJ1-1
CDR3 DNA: TGTGCCAGCAGGTTTGTAGGGGAGTCGGCGGCTTTCTTT
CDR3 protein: CASRFVGESAAFF

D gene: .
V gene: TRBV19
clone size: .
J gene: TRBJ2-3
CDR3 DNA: TGTGCCAGTAGTATGGCCGGTGACGTGGGGGATACGCAGTATTTT
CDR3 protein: CASSMAGDVGDTQYF

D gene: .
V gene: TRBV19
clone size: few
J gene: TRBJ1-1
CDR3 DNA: TGTGCCACAAGATACAGAATTAACACTGAAGCTTTCTTT
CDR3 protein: CATRYRINTEAFF

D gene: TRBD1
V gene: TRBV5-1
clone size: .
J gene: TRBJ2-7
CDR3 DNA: TGCGCCAGCAGCCTGGGACAGGGGAGCTCCTACGAGCAGTACTTC
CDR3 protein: CASSLGQGSSYEQYF

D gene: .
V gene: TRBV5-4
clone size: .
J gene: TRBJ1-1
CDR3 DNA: TGTGCCAGCAGCTTGCAAGGGAAGGCTGAAGCTTTCTTT
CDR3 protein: CASSLQGKAEAFF

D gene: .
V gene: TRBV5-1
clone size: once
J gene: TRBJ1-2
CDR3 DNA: TGCGCCAGCAGCTTACAAGGGTCGAACTATGGCTACACCTTC
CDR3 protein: CASSLQGSNYGYTF

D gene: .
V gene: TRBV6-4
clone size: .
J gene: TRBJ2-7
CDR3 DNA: TGTGCCAGCCCCAAGGACTCGGGAGAGCAGTACTTC
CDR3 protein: CASPKDSGEQYF

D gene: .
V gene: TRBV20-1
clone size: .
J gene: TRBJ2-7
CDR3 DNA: TGCAGTGCTACAGATCCCGGGGAGCAGTACTTC
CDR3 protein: CSATDPGEQYF

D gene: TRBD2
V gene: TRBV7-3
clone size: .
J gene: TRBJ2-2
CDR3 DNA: TGTGCCAGCAGCCCGCGGACTAGTGACACCGGGGAGCTGTTTTTT
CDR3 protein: CASSPRTSDTGELFF

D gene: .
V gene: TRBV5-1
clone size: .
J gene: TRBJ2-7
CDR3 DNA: TGCGCCAGCAGCCCCCTCTCCTACGAGCAGTACTTC
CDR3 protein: CASSPLSYEQYF

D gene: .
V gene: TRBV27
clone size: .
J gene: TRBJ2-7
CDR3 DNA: TGTGCCAGCAGTTTATCCCCCACCTACGAGCAGTACTTC
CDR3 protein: CASSLSPTYEQYF

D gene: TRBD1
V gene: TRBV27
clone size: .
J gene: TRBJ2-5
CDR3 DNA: TGTGCCAGCAGTTTCTTCCCTCCGGGGGACAGGGGTGAGACCCAGTACTTC
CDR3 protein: CASSFFPPGDRGETQYF

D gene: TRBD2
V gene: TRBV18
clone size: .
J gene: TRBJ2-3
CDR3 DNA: TGTGCCAGTAGAACTAGCGCGGGCACAGATACGCAGTATTTT
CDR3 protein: CASRTSAGTDTQYF

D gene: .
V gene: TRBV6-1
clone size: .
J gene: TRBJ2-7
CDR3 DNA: TGTGCCAGCAGTGAAGTTTCGGAGGCCAGCTCCTACGAGCAGTACTTC
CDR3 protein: CASSEVSEASSYEQYF

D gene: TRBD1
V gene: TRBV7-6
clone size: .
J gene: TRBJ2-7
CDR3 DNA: TGTGCCAGCAGCCCCGTGGGACAGGGGTTCTCCTACGAGCAGTACTTC
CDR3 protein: CASSPVGQGFSYEQYF

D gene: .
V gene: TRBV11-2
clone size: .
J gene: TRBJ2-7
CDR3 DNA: TGTGCCAGCAGCAGGACAGTCTACGAGCAGTACTTC
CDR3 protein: CASSRTVYEQYF

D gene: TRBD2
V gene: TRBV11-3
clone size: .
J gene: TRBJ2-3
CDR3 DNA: TGTGCCAGCAGCCGGACTAGAGGCACAGATACGCAGTATTTT
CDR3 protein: CASSRTRGTDTQYF

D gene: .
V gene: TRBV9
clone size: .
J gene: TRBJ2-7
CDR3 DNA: TGTGCCAGCAGCGTAGGCCCATCCTACGAGCAGTACTTC
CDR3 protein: CASSVGPSYEQYF

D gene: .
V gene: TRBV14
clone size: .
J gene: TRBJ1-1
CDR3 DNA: TGTGCCAGCAGCCAAGAAGTTAGGGGTACTGAAGCTTTCTTT
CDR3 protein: CASSQEVRGTEAFF

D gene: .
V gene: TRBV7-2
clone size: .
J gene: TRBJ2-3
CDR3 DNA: TGTGCCAGCAGCTTAAATGGTTACACAGATACGCAGTATTTT
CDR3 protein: CASSLNGYTDTQYF

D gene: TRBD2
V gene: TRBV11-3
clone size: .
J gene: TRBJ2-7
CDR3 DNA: TGTGCCAGCAGCCCCCCCGGGACTAGCGGGAGGCCGACCTACGAGCAGTACTTC
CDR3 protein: CASSPPGTSGRPTYEQYF

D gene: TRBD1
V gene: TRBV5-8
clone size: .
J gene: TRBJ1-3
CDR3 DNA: TGTGCCAGCAGCCCGGACAGGGGCTCTGGAAACACCATATATTTT
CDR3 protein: CASSPDRGSGNTIYF

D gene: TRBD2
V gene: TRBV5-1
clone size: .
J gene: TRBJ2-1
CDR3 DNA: TGCGCCAGCAGCTTGGCGAGTACCGGGACTATCTACAATGAGCAGTTCTTC
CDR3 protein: CASSLASTGTIYNEQFF

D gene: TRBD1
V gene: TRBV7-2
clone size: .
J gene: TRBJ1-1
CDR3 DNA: TGTGCCAGCAGCTATGACAGGGACACTGAAGCTTTCTTT
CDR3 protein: CASSYDRDTEAFF

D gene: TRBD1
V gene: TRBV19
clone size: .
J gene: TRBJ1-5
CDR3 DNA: TGTGCCAGTAGGGCGTATATCAGGGACAGGGATCAGCCCCAGCATTTT
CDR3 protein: CASRAYIRDRDQPQHF

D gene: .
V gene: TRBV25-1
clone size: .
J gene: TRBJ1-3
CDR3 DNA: TGTGCCAGCAGTGAATCCCAGTACTCTGGAAACACCATATATTTT
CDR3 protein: CASSESQYSGNTIYF

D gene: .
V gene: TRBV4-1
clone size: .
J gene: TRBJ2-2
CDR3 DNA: TGCGCCAGCAGCCAAGCGAATCTAGTTAGCGCCGGGGAGCTGTTTTTT
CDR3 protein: CASSQANLVSAGELFF

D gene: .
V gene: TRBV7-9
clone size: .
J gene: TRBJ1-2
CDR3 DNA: TGTGCCAGCAGCTTGGACGCGGTCTCTTATGGCTACACCTTC
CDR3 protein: CASSLDAVSYGYTF

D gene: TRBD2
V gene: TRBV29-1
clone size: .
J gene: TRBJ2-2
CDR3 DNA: TGCAGCGTTGATACAACTAGCGGGAGGCCCGGGGAGCTGTTTTTT
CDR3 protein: CSVDTTSGRPGELFF

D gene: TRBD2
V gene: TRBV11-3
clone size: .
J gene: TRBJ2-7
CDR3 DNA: TGTGCCAGCAGCACCCGGACTAGGCCAAACGAGCAGTACTTC
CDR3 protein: CASSTRTRPNEQYF

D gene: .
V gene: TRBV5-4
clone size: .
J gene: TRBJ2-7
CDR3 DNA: TGTGCCAGCAGCTCCCTGGGGGGCGGGAGATCGGACGAGCAGTACTTC
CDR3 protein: CASSSLGGGRSDEQYF

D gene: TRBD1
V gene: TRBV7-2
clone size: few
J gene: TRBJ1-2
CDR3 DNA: TGTGCCAGCAGCTTAGCGACTGGGACAGCTAACTATGGCTACACCTTC
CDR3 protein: CASSLATGTANYGYTF

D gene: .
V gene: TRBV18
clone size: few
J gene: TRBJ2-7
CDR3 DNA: TGTGCCAGCTCACCGGGGGAGTACTACGAGCAGTACTTC
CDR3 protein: CASSPGEYYEQYF

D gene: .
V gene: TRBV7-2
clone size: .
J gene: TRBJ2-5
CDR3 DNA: TGTGCCAGCAGTCGTAACCTAGTGAGGAAAGAGACCCAGTACTTC
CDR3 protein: CASSRNLVRKETQYF